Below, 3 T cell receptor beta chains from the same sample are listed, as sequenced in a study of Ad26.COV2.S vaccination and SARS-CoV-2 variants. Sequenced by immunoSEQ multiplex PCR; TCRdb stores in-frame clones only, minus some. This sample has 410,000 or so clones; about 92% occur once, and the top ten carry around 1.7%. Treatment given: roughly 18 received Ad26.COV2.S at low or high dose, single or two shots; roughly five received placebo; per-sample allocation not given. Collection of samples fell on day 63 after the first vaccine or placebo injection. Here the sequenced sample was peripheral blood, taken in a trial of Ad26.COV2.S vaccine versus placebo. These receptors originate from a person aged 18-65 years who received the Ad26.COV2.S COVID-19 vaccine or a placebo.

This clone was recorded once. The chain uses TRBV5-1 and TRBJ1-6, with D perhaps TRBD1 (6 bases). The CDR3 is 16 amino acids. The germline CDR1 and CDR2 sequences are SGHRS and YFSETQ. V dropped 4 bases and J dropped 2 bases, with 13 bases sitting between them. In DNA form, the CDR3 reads TGCGCCAGCAGCGTAAACAGGGCTCCCTATAATTCACCCCTCCACTTT. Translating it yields CASSVNRAPYNSPLHF.

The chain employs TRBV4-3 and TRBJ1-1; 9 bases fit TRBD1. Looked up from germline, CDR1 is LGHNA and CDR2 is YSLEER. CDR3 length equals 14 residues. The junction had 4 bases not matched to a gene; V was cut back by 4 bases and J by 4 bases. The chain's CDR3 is CASSRGTGTTEAFF. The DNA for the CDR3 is TGCGCCAGCAGCCGAGGGACAGGGACCACTGAAGCTTTCTTT.

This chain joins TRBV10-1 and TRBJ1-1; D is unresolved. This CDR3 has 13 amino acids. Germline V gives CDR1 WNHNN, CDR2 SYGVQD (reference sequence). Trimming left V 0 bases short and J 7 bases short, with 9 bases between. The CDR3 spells CASSESSGGEAFF. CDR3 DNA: TGCGCCAGCAGTGAGTCGTCAGGTGGTGAAGCTTTCTTT.